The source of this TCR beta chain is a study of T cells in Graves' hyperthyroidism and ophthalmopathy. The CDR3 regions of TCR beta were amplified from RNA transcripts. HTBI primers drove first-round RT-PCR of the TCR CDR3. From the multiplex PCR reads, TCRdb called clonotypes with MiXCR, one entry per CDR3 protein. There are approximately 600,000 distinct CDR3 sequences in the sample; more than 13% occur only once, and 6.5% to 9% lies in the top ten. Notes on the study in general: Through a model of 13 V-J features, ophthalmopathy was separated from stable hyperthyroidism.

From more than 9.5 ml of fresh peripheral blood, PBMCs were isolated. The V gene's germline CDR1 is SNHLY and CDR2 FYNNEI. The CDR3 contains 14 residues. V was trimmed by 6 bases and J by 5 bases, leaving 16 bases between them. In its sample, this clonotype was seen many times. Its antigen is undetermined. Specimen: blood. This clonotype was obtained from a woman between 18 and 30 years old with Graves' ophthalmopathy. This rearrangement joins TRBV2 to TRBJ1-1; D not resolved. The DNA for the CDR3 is TGTGCCAGCAGAGGCTCACCCCCAGAAACTGAAGCTTTCTTT. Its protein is CASRGSPPETEAFF.